The 14 T cell receptor beta chains below all came from one sample that was sequenced in a study of T cell responses to AZD1222 COVID-19 vaccine. Assay used: immunoSEQ multiplex PCR; TCRdb lists only in-frame clones, some missing. Here the sample spans about 120,000 clones, more than 70% being singletons. Sample: peripheral blood, taken 28 days after the second AZD1222 dose. These receptors originate from an adult who received the AZD1222 COVID-19 vaccine.

The chain couples TRBV10-2 to TRBJ1-1; a possible D gene is TRBD1 (5 bases). The CDR3 is made up of 12 amino acids. CDR1 and CDR2 (germline): WSHSY, SAAADI. Trimming took 8 bases from V and 1 from J, leaving 8 bases between them. CDR3 in amino acids: CASRGQNTEAFF. As DNA, the CDR3 is TGCGCCAGCCGCGGACAGAACACTGAAGCTTTCTTT.

The CDR3 region is CASSLRQDRGSDEQYF. In DNA form, the CDR3 reads TGCGCCAGCAGCCTAAGACAAGACAGGGGTAGCGACGAGCAGTACTTC. The chain combines TRBV4-1 with TRBJ2-7, with 8 bases that match TRBD1. Trimming at V came to 4 bases and at J to 5 bases, leaving 13 bases not matched to a gene. There are 16 residues in the CDR3. Germline V gene lookup returns CDR1 MGHRA and CDR2 YSYEKL.

There are a few counts of this clone. The V call is TRBV7-3, the J call TRBJ1-6; TRBD1 is a possible D gene (6 bases). In germline, CDR1 is SGHTA, CDR2 FQGTGA. This CDR3 comprises 14 residues. The V end was cut by 5 bases, the J end by 6 bases, with 11 bases between. DNA of the CDR3: TGTGCCAGCAGCCCCGGACAGACTAATTCACCCCTCCACTTT. It yields the protein CASSPGQTNSPLHF.

The chain couples TRBV21-1 to TRBJ2-7; TRBD2 is the table's D call and was not checked against the DNA. TRBV21-1 has pseudogene status. The CDR3 runs to 18 residues. The CDR3 is CASSKVGSSGREFREQYF. The CDR3 nucleotides are TGTGCCAGCAGCAAAGTTGGTTCTAGCGGGAGAGAATTCAGGGAGCAGTACTTC.

V usage is TRBV19 and J usage is TRBJ1-4; no clear D. This CDR3 comprises 15 residues. Germline CDR1 is LNHDA and CDR2 is SQIVND (reference sequence). V gave up 3 bases and J gave up 5 bases, with 13 bases separating them. DNA of the CDR3: TGTGCCAGTAGTATGTCCGCAGAAGGAAATGAAAAACTGTTTTTT. It yields the protein CASSMSAEGNEKLFF.

This chain links TRBV19 with TRBJ2-7; D uncertain. This CDR3 has 14 amino acids. From germline, CDR1 is LNHDA and CDR2 SQIVND (reference sequence). Trimming removed 6 bases from V and 4 bases from J, with 16 bases in between. The CDR3 nucleotides are TGTGCCAGTAGACCCTTCGGTGGCGAATACGAGCAGTACTTC. It encodes CASRPFGGEYEQYF.

The chain joins TRBV9 to TRBJ1-1; TRBD1 aligns across 8 bases. V gave up 4 bases and J gave up 3 bases; unmatched junction bases: 14. CDR1 and CDR2 from the germline V gene are SGDLS and YYNGEE. CDR3 length: 17 amino acids. In DNA form, the CDR3 reads TGTGCCAGCAGCCCACACGCAGGGGGCGGTGGGGACACTGAAGCTTTCTTT. Residues: CASSPHAGGGGDTEAFF.

The V gene is TRBV7-2, the J gene TRBJ1-1, with D uncertain. The CDR3 is 13 residues long. Germline CDR1 and CDR2: SGHTA and FQGNSA. V was trimmed by 5 bases and J by 7 bases, leaving 14 bases between them. The CDR3 protein is CASSPHEAVEAFF. CDR3 nucleotide sequence: TGTGCCAGCAGCCCTCACGAGGCGGTTGAAGCTTTCTTT.

The V gene is TRBV6-2 or TRBV6-3, the J gene TRBJ2-3, with D hard to call. V shed 5 bases and J shed 4 bases, with 4 bases lying between them. Germline V CDR1 and CDR2: MNHEY, SVGEGT. This CDR3 comprises 11 residues. CDR3 loop: CASSIADTQYF. The CDR3 DNA is TGTGCCAGCAGTATTGCAGATACGCAGTATTTT.

This clone was seen just once. J is TRBJ1-1 and V is TRBV18, with TRBD1 matching over 10 bases. CDR1 KGHSH and CDR2 LQKENI come from the germline V gene. Trimming cost V 5 bases and J 5 bases; bases outside gene matches: 11. The CDR3 is 16 residues long. The DNA for the CDR3 is TGTGCCAGCTCAGCCGGGACAGGGGTTTTCCTTACTGAAGCTTTCTTT. Its protein is CASSAGTGVFLTEAFF.

This clone appeared a few times. The V and J genes are TRBV27 and TRBJ2-3, with D possibly being TRBD1 (6 bases). The CDR3 covers 14 residues. Germline-derived CDR1 and CDR2 are MNHEY and SMNVEV (reference sequence). V was cut by 3 bases and J by 4 bases, with 11 bases left in between. The DNA for the CDR3 is TGTGCCAGCAGTTTTGCAGGGGCATCAGATACGCAGTATTTT. Translated: CASSFAGASDTQYF.

J is TRBJ1-1 and V is TRBV2; D possibly corresponds to TRBD1 (5 bases). V was trimmed by 6 bases and J by 4 bases, leaving 12 bases between them. This CDR3 is built from 13 residues. The germline CDR1 and CDR2 sequences are SNHLY and FYNNEI. The CDR3 coding sequence is TGTGCCAGCAGGAGGTCGGGGGGCACTGAAGCTTTCTTT. It translates to CASRRSGGTEAFF. Using reference TRBV2 and TRBJ1-1 for the parts outside the CDR3, the full variable domain is EPEVTQTPSHQVTQMGQEVILRCVPISNHLYFYWYRQILGQKVEFLVSFYNNEISEKSEIFDDQFSVERPDGSNFTLKIRSTKLEDSAMYFCASRRSGGTEAFFGQGTRLTVV.

The genes are TRBV10-3 and TRBJ2-5; the D is unclear. Per germline, CDR1 ENHRY and CDR2 SYGVKD. The length of the CDR3 is 13 residues. V dropped 3 bases and J dropped 5 bases, with 10 bases sitting between them. CDR3 protein: CAISDGLTETQYF. Written as DNA, the CDR3 is TGTGCCATCAGTGACGGTCTTACGGAGACCCAGTACTTC.

V and J are TRBV9 and TRBJ2-3; TRBD1 matches at 8 bases. Germline values: CDR1 SGDLS, CDR2 YYNGEE. J was trimmed by 2 bases and V by 3 bases; bases with no gene match: 5. The CDR3 spans 15 residues. CDR3 region: CASSAGQGHTDTQYF. The CDR3, as DNA: TGTGCCAGCAGCGCTGGACAGGGTCACACAGATACGCAGTATTTT.